This T cell receptor beta chain was captured in a study of cytomegalovirus exposure and HLA in healthy donors. Overall study results and limits: The study labeled more than 150 TCR beta chains cytomegalovirus-associated.

Trimming left V 6 bases short and J 2 bases short, with 17 bases between. The CDR3 spans 16 residues. The germline V gene encodes CDR1 MDHEN and CDR2 SYDVKM. The repertoire was sequenced with immunoSEQ multiplex PCR; TCRdb's copy has only in-frame clones and lacks some. Here the sample spans approximately 170,000 clones, approximately 88% being singletons. About this clone itself: What it recognizes is unknown.

The sequenced sample consisted of PBMCs. V usage is TRBV28 and J usage is TRBJ1-5; no definite D call. The clonotype comes from a man aged 30 to 39 in good health and CMV-seropositive. In nucleotides, the CDR3 is TGTGCCAGCAGCCCTAATTTCCGGTCGGGCAATCAGCCCCAGCATTTT. This sequence encodes CASSPNFRSGNQPQHF.